Listed below are T cell receptor beta chains from one sample, sequenced in a study of T cell responses to AZD1222 COVID-19 vaccine. Clones were read by immunoSEQ multiplex PCR, and TCRdb kept only the in-frame ones, dropping some. The sample lists 55,000 to 80,000 clones, roughly 70% seen once, with roughly 13% in the top ten. The sequenced sample was peripheral blood, obtained on day 0 of AZD1222 vaccination. Every receptor here comes from an adult in good health. CDR3s include the opening cysteine and the closing phenylalanine or tryptophan. Clone size appears in some rows only: once, few, many, or a class for an expanded clone.

cdr3_aa: CASSYGRYEQYF
clone_size: few
v_call: TRBV6-2/TRBV6-3

cdr3_aa: CASSAPGPNYGYTF
clone_size: -
v_call: TRBV19

cdr3_aa: CASCPGNPFYNEQFF
clone_size: -
v_call: TRBV11-2

cdr3_aa: CATSRDLPGEQYF
clone_size: -
v_call: TRBV15

cdr3_aa: CASSQGTGGLETQYF
clone_size: -
v_call: TRBV4-3

cdr3_aa: CASNNAPNQPQHF
clone_size: once
v_call: TRBV2

cdr3_aa: CAISESGSGARETQYF
clone_size: few
v_call: TRBV10-3

cdr3_aa: CASSQGQGGQTNEKLFF
clone_size: -
v_call: TRBV4-1

cdr3_aa: CASTPTGAEYYEQYF
clone_size: -
v_call: TRBV28

cdr3_aa: CASLGRANEQFF
clone_size: -
v_call: TRBV12-1

cdr3_aa: CASSLRLWETQYF
clone_size: once
v_call: TRBV7-6

cdr3_aa: CASSYASGGSVSFTDTQYF
clone_size: -
v_call: TRBV6-2/TRBV6-3

cdr3_aa: CASSIGRGANYGYTF
clone_size: -
v_call: TRBV19

cdr3_aa: CASSMRLLAGAGAF
clone_size: -
v_call: TRBV5-6

cdr3_aa: CASSWTDANQPQHF
clone_size: -
v_call: TRBV7-2

cdr3_aa: CASSPSGRVGTEAFF
clone_size: -
v_call: TRBV14

cdr3_aa: CASSRDRGHYEQYF
clone_size: -
v_call: TRBV7-2

cdr3_aa: CASSSNSPLHF
clone_size: -
v_call: TRBV7-8

cdr3_aa: CASSPQTDYGYTF
clone_size: -
v_call: TRBV18

cdr3_aa: CASSFLTTGYGYTF
clone_size: few
v_call: TRBV28

cdr3_aa: CASSFVGGGTDTQYF
clone_size: few
v_call: TRBV7-9

cdr3_aa: CASSPGSTPGYTF
clone_size: -
v_call: TRBV5-6

cdr3_aa: CASSTRGKNTEAFF
clone_size: -
v_call: TRBV7-9

cdr3_aa: CASSPPTSGAGDTQYF
clone_size: -
v_call: TRBV28

cdr3_aa: CASSPLEGTGELFF
clone_size: -
v_call: TRBV4-3

cdr3_aa: CASNGRVEPGWDEQYF
clone_size: -
v_call: TRBV21-1

cdr3_aa: CASSSGQGAYNEQFF
clone_size: few
v_call: TRBV5-1

cdr3_aa: CASSPRGGAGNQPQHF
clone_size: few
v_call: TRBV7-6

cdr3_aa: CASSPETGTYGYTF
clone_size: -
v_call: TRBV9

cdr3_aa: CASSEYGTELNQPQHF
clone_size: -
v_call: TRBV10-2

cdr3_aa: CASSELDGYTF
clone_size: -
v_call: TRBV2

cdr3_aa: CASSYSGAREQYF
clone_size: -
v_call: TRBV6-5

cdr3_aa: CASSAYSGANVLTF
clone_size: -
v_call: TRBV27

cdr3_aa: CASSQVPGGDEQFF
clone_size: -
v_call: TRBV14

cdr3_aa: CASSLEGSRTQYF
clone_size: -
v_call: TRBV7-2

cdr3_aa: CSVDRGNTEAFF
clone_size: -
v_call: TRBV29-1

cdr3_aa: CASSQDRTDYEQYF
clone_size: few
v_call: TRBV4-1

cdr3_aa: CASSDRLLLVNEQFF
clone_size: -
v_call: TRBV7-9

cdr3_aa: CASSVSGTGGTEAFF
clone_size: -
v_call: TRBV7-3

cdr3_aa: CASRDLAGGTGELFF
clone_size: -
v_call: TRBV7-2

cdr3_aa: CASSLTQGAANEKLFF
clone_size: -
v_call: TRBV27

cdr3_aa: CASSLSSNQPQHF
clone_size: -
v_call: TRBV12-3/TRBV12-4

cdr3_aa: CASSVTGEMGDTQYF
clone_size: -
v_call: TRBV9

cdr3_aa: CASSQDPGLAGRADTQYF
clone_size: -
v_call: TRBV4-1

cdr3_aa: CASSVAGGRNEQFF
clone_size: -
v_call: TRBV9

cdr3_aa: CAIRAQGAGTEAFF
clone_size: -
v_call: TRBV10-3

cdr3_aa: CASSPGAAGRRSGYTF
clone_size: once
v_call: TRBV6-2/TRBV6-3